Listed below are T cell receptor beta chains from one sample, sequenced in a study of T-cell reconstitution after alpha-beta-depleted transplantation in children. One entry per CDR3 protein results from TCRdb running MiXCR on the PCR reads. The table shows fewer than 1 million distinct CDR3 sequences, with approximately 15% occurring only once. The sequencing used PBMCs, mostly from graft donor cells, collected 360 days after TCRalphabeta/CD19-depleted stem cell transplant. The receptors were sampled from a male patient between 5 and 17 years old who had a stem cell transplant for acute lymphoblastic leukemia, so the T cells may come from the graft donor. CDR3s include the opening cysteine and the closing phenylalanine or tryptophan. The D gene is left open where the match is weak. Only part of the rows carry a size: once, few, many, or a class if the clone is expanded.

>TRBV29-1|.|.|TRBJ2-1
TGCAGCGTGGGCGTCACCGGGACTGGCCTAAATGAGCAGTTCTTC
CSVGVTGTGLNEQFF
>TRBV12-3/TRBV12-4|.|many|TRBJ1-6
TGTGCCAGCAGTTTGTTTTGGGGAAATTCACCCCTCCACTTT
CASSLFWGNSPLHF
>TRBV29-1|.|few|TRBJ2-1
TGCAGCGTTCGGCTGGTCGGCTACAATGAGCAGTTCTTC
CSVRLVGYNEQFF
>TRBV6-5|.|.|TRBJ2-1
TGTGCCAGCAGTTATACAGGGCCCAGGGGGGCGGGGACCTACAATGAGCAGTTCTTC
CASSYTGPRGAGTYNEQFF
>TRBV2|TRBD1|few|TRBJ2-1
TGTGCCAGCAACAGGGGCGGCGCCTACAATGAGCAGTTCTTC
CASNRGGAYNEQFF
>TRBV20-1|.|few|TRBJ2-7
TGCAGTGCTAGAGCAGAGACTATACTCTACGAGCAGTACTTC
CSARAETILYEQYF
>TRBV28|TRBD2|.|TRBJ2-5
TGTGCCAGCAGTTGGATCGATACTGGACTAGCGGGCCTTCAAGAGACCCAGTACTTC
CASSWIDTGLAGLQETQYF
>TRBV7-6|.|.|TRBJ2-7
TGTGCCAGCAGCTTAGGACCCCGCGAGCAGTACTTC
CASSLGPREQYF
>TRBV12-3/TRBV12-4|.|many|TRBJ2-1
TGTGCCTCCAGTCGGGCGCCAACCTCCTACAATGAGCAGTTCTTC
CASSRAPTSYNEQFF
>TRBV12-3/TRBV12-4|.|few|TRBJ2-5
TGTGCCAGCAGTTTAGGGCATGGCGGAGAGACCCAGTACTTC
CASSLGHGGETQYF
>TRBV11-2|TRBD1|.|TRBJ1-2
TGTGCCAGCAGCTTAGTAAGGGACAGATATGGCTACACCTTC
CASSLVRDRYGYTF
>TRBV20-1|.|many|TRBJ2-7
TGCAGTGCTAGAGATACTTTCGGGGCAGGTTCCTACGAGCAGTACTTC
CSARDTFGAGSYEQYF
>TRBV13|.|few|TRBJ2-4
TGTGCCAGCAGCTTAATCGGCGGCTTAGCCAAAAACATTCAGTACTTC
CASSLIGGLAKNIQYF
>TRBV15|TRBD2|few|TRBJ2-1
TGTGCCACCAGCAGAGATCTGAAGCGGGGGAGCTCCTACAATGAGCAGTTCTTC
CATSRDLKRGSSYNEQFF
>TRBV29-1|.|.|TRBJ1-1
TGCAGCCCCCGAGGGGGGACTGAAGCTTTCTTT
CSPRGGTEAFF
>TRBV29-1|TRBD1|.|TRBJ2-5
TGCAGCGAAGGACAGGGGATGGGGGAGACCCAGTACTTC
CSEGQGMGETQYF
>TRBV12-1|.|.|TRBJ2-7
TGTGCCAGGGGCCCTGCGCCCCCCGCCTACGAGCAGTACTTC
CARGPAPPAYEQYF
>TRBV12-3/TRBV12-4|.|.|TRBJ2-3
TGTGCCAGCAGTCCGTACTTAAAACGCGCAGATACGCAGTATTTT
CASSPYLKRADTQYF
>TRBV20-1|TRBD2|few|TRBJ2-3
TGCAGTGCTAGGACTAGCGGGAGGGCCCCTACGCAGTATTTT
CSARTSGRAPTQYF